These 28 T cell receptor beta chains were sequenced from one sample in a study of shared clonotypes between healthy human individuals. Method: immunoSEQ multiplex PCR; TCRdb's copy keeps in-frame clones and lacks some. The sample includes around 2.1 million clones, about 92% of them seen just once. CD8 cells regarded as naive lacked CD45RO, were positively chosen for CCR7, and omitted terminally differentiated effector memory CD45RA+ cells. The sample consisted of naive CD8+ T cells from PBMCs. Receptors originate from a man between 18 and 35 years old in good health. Some clones in this sample may be carry-over from other donors' samples.

The chain is built from TRBV7-6 and TRBJ2-1; D could derive from TRBD1 or TRBD2 (6 bases each). CDR3 size: 15 residues. V was cut by 5 bases and J by 3 bases, with 14 bases left in between. Germline V gene sequence: CDR1 SGHVS, CDR2 FNYEAQ. The DNA of the CDR3 is TGTGCCAGCAGCACAAGTCGGGGGCTCTACAATGAGCAGTTCTTC. It yields the protein CASSTSRGLYNEQFF.

V and J are TRBV19 and TRBJ2-6; D remains ambiguous. This CDR3 spans 15 amino acids. V was trimmed by 7 bases and J by 2 bases, leaving 12 bases between them. Germline values: CDR1 LNHDA, CDR2 SQIVND (reference sequence). The CDR3 bases are TGTGCCAGTACCTTTAACCCGCCTGGGGCCAACGTCCTGACTTTC. Its translation: CASTFNPPGANVLTF.

V is TRBV13 and J is TRBJ2-1, with D unresolved. The CDR3 has 12 amino acids. V lost 1 base and J lost 7, with 5 bases in between. The germline CDR1 and CDR2 sequences are PRHDT and FYEKMQ (reference sequence). CDR3: CASSLASNEQFF. The CDR3 DNA sequence: TGTGCCAGCAGCTTAGCCAGTAATGAGCAGTTCTTC.

The chain couples TRBV18 to TRBJ2-5, with D hard to call. CDR1 and CDR2 from the germline V gene are KGHSH and LQKENI. Trimming removed 0 bases at V and 5 bases at J, with 16 bases between. The CDR3 extends over 16 amino acids. CDR3 residues: CASSPPLRVSGETQYF. CDR3 nucleotides: TGTGCCAGCTCACCACCGCTACGGGTATCTGGGGAGACCCAGTACTTC.

To note about this clone: The sample has other DNA sequences that encode this CDR3 too. This chain uses TRBV7-2 with TRBJ2-7; possibly TRBD1 for D (6 bases). The CDR3 spans 15 residues. In germline, CDR1 is SGHTA, CDR2 FQGNSA. Trimming left V 0 bases short and J 3 bases short, with 12 bases between. CDR3 sequence: CASSLAGQGIYEQYF. Here the CDR3 DNA reads TGTGCCAGCAGCTTAGCTGGCCAGGGGATCTACGAGCAGTACTTC.

The J gene is TRBJ1-3, the V gene TRBV18; TRBD1 aligns across 7 bases. V trimming: 3 bases; J trimming: 4 bases; junction bases outside the gene matches: 6. The CDR3 is 15 residues long. CDR1 is KGHSH, CDR2 LQKENI, per germline. DNA of the CDR3: TGTGCCAGCTCACCGGACACAGGGGCGGGAAACACCATATATTTT. As protein: CASSPDTGAGNTIYF.

J is TRBJ2-1 and V is TRBV27, with D possibly called TRBD1 or TRBD2 (5 bases each). The CDR3 is 15 amino acids. The V and J ends lost 8 bases and 6 bases respectively, with 20 bases between them. Germline V gives CDR1 MNHEY, CDR2 SMNVEV (reference sequence). Written as DNA, the CDR3 is TGTGCCAGCGTCCCTAGGGGACCCCGGGCCAATGAGCAGTTCTTC. It specifies CASVPRGPRANEQFF.

The sample holds one count of this clone. CDR3 sequence reads: CASRAGLAVNNEQFF. The CDR3 DNA is TGTGCCAGCAGGGCGGGACTAGCGGTAAACAATGAGCAGTTCTTC. The chain combines TRBV6-1 with TRBJ2-1; 11 bases map to TRBD2. CDR1 MNHNS and CDR2 SASEGT come from the germline V gene. The V gene end was trimmed by 6 bases and the J gene end by 5 bases; junction bases not matched to a gene: 6. The CDR3 sequence is 15 residues long.

Comments on this clone: Other DNA sequences in the sample encode the same CDR3. The chain's CDR3 is CASSRLAGGYNEQFF. As DNA, the CDR3 is TGCGCCAGCAGCCGACTAGCGGGGGGATACAATGAGCAGTTCTTC. This chain links TRBV4-1 with TRBJ2-1, with 13 bases fitting TRBD2. The CDR3 spans 15 residues. Per germline, CDR1 MGHRA and CDR2 YSYEKL. With V trimmed by 4 bases and J by 4 bases, 1 base remained unmatched.

This clone occurred once. Other DNA sequences in this specimen translate into the identical CDR3. The chain is built from TRBV9 and TRBJ1-3; 7 bases fit TRBD1. Germline CDR1 and CDR2: SGDLS and YYNGEE. The CDR3 covers 14 residues. After removal of 1 base from V and 2 bases from J, the junction contained 0 bases not matched to a gene. The CDR3 DNA is TGTGCCAGCAGCGTACAGGGGGCTGGAAACACCATATATTTT. Translating gives CASSVQGAGNTIYF.

This CDR3 is CATSLSGEDNEQFF. As DNA, the CDR3 is TGTGCCACCAGCCTTAGCGGGGAAGACAATGAGCAGTTCTTC. The chain links TRBV15 to TRBJ2-1, with 8 positions matching TRBD2. This CDR3 has 14 residues. CDR1 is LNHNV and CDR2 is YYDKDF in the germline V gene (reference sequence). V lost 5 bases, J lost 5 bases, and 5 bases stayed unmatched.

The rearrangement joins TRBV28 to TRBJ2-7; no firm D call. Germline lookup yields CDR1 MDHEN and CDR2 SYDVKM. This CDR3 is 13 amino acids long. V lost 5 bases and J 2 bases, leaving 10 bases between the germline ends. The CDR3 bases are TGTGCCAGCAGTGAACTAAGTGCCTACGAGCAGTACTTC. Its protein is CASSELSAYEQYF.

Comments on this clone: In the same sample, other DNA sequences code for this CDR3. The gene calls are TRBV5-1 and TRBJ2-7; TRBD2 matches at 9 bases. Germline values: CDR1 SGHRS, CDR2 YFSETQ. V shed 3 bases, J shed 0 bases, and the junction held 4 bases outside the gene matches. The CDR3 is 15 amino acids. This chain's CDR3 is CASSWGLALSYEQYF. In nucleotides, the CDR3 is TGCGCCAGCAGCTGGGGACTAGCACTCTCCTACGAGCAGTACTTC.

J is TRBJ2-1 and V is TRBV19; possible D gene TRBD2, 5 bases. Trimming took 1 base from V and 4 from J, leaving 14 bases between them. Looked up from germline, CDR1 is LNHDA and CDR2 is SQIVND (reference sequence). CDR3 length equals 16 residues. CDR3 sequence: CASSIVGGLLYNEQFF. CDR3 nucleotides: TGTGCCAGTAGTATAGTTGGAGGACTGCTTTACAATGAGCAGTTCTTC.

The chain has TRBV28 and TRBJ1-2, with D unclear. The germline V and J ends were trimmed by 1 base and 6 bases, with 9 bases remaining between them. Germline loops: CDR1 MDHEN, CDR2 SYDVKM. The CDR3 is made up of 13 amino acids. In nucleotides, the CDR3 is TGTGCCAGCAGTTTATTGAACAGCGATGGCTACACCTTC. It is translated as CASSLLNSDGYTF.

The V gene is TRBV6-1, the J gene TRBJ1-4; tentatively, D is TRBD1 (5 bases). The CDR3 contains 14 residues. V gave up 4 bases and J gave up 8 bases, with 14 bases separating them. Germline CDR1 MNHNS, CDR2 SASEGT. The CDR3 coding sequence is TGTGCCAGCAGTGGGAGTCACCGGGGGGAAAAACTGTTTTTT. Encoded protein: CASSGSHRGEKLFF.

The rearrangement links TRBV6-6 to TRBJ2-7; possible D gene TRBD1, 5 bases. The CDR3 loop spans 12 amino acids. Germline V CDR1 and CDR2: MNHNY, SVGAGI (reference sequence). Trimming took off 8 bases at V and 3 bases at J, with 11 bases between the two ends. The CDR3 is CASQGVIYEQYF. CDR3 DNA: TGTGCCAGCCAGGGTGTGATCTACGAGCAGTACTTC.

J is TRBJ2-3 and V is TRBV5-1; 12 bases are shared with TRBD2. The junction had 9 bases not matched to a gene; V was cut back by 4 bases and J by 6 bases. Looked up from germline, CDR1 is SGHRS and CDR2 is YFSETQ. The CDR3 covers 16 residues. This chain's CDR3 is CASSLSGTSGLDTQYF. CDR3 nucleotides: TGCGCCAGCAGCCTGTCGGGGACTAGCGGGCTGGATACGCAGTATTTT.

The chain uses TRBV4-1 and TRBJ1-6; the match to TRBD1 covers 10 bases. The ends lost 0 bases at V and 4 bases at J; junction bases unmatched: 6. This CDR3 contains 18 residues. Germline lookup yields CDR1 MGHRA and CDR2 YSYEKL. CDR3 amino acids: CASSQDAPGQGYNSPLHF. In DNA, the CDR3 is TGCGCCAGCAGCCAAGATGCACCGGGACAGGGGTATAATTCACCCCTCCACTTT.

In its sample, this clone was seen a few times. This same CDR3 is encoded by further DNA sequences in the sample. The gene calls are TRBV7-9 and TRBJ1-5; D might be TRBD1 (5 bases). The CDR3 length is 14 residues. Germline V lookup: CDR1 SEHNR, CDR2 FQNEAQ (reference sequence). V lost 1 base, J lost 3 bases, and 7 bases lay in between. The DNA for the CDR3 is TGTGCCAGCAGCTTAGGGGGGAACAATCAGCCCCAGCATTTT. This gives the protein CASSLGGNNQPQHF. The complete variable domain, with remaining parts taken from reference TRBV7-9 and TRBJ1-5, reads DTGVSQNPRHKITKRGQNVTFRCDPISEHNRLYWYRQTLGQGPEFLTYFQNEAQLEKSRLLSDRFSAERPKGSFSTLEIQRTEQGDSAMYLCASSLGGNNQPQHFGDGTRLSIL.

The V gene is TRBV6-1, the J gene TRBJ2-7, with a possible D match to TRBD1 (6 bases). Germline loops: CDR1 MNHNS, CDR2 SASEGT. The CDR3 covers 16 residues. Between the trimmed V and J ends, which lost 2 bases and 0 bases, there was a span of 14 bases. DNA for the CDR3: TGTGCCAGCAGTGAATTTGGGGGCCTCAGCTCCTACGAGCAGTACTTC. Its translation is CASSEFGGLSSYEQYF.

This chain links TRBV30 with TRBJ2-3, with TRBD1 identical over 7 bases. Germline CDR1 and CDR2: GTSNPN and SVGIG (reference sequence). With V trimmed by 3 bases and J by 0 bases, 9 bases remained unmatched. This CDR3 comprises 16 residues. The CDR3 DNA reads TGTGCCTGGAGGATGACGACAGGGCCTAGCACAGATACGCAGTATTTT. Its translation is CAWRMTTGPSTDTQYF.

V is TRBV5-8 and J is TRBJ2-2, with D perhaps being TRBD1 or TRBD2 (7 bases each). With 4 bases removed from V and 4 bases from J, the gap between germline ends came to 23 bases. CDR3 size: 18 residues. Germline V lookup: CDR1 SGHTS, CDR2 YDEGEE. CDR3 amino acids: CASSPGRGRESSTGELFF. The CDR3 DNA is TGTGCCAGCAGCCCTGGGAGGGGGCGGGAGTCGAGCACCGGGGAGCTGTTTTTT.

The chain couples TRBV28 to TRBJ2-3, with D tentatively TRBD1 or TRBD2 (5 bases each). V was shortened by 1 base and J by 4 bases, with 12 bases between the two germline ends. This CDR3 has 15 amino acids. The V gene's germline CDR1 is MDHEN and CDR2 SYDVKM. CDR3 bases: TGTGCCAGCAGTTTATTGGGAGAGGGGTCAGATACGCAGTATTTT. Protein: CASSLLGEGSDTQYF.

The chain combines TRBV29-1 with TRBJ1-2, with 10 bases aligning to TRBD1. Germline values: CDR1 SQVTM, CDR2 ANQGSEA. The CDR3 consists of 11 residues. The V segment lost 7 bases and the J segment 4 bases; nucleotides outside the gene matches: 0. CDR3: CSGTGGYGYTF. The CDR3, as DNA: TGCAGCGGGACAGGGGGCTATGGCTACACCTTC.

The gene calls are TRBV27 and TRBJ2-5, with D perhaps TRBD1 (6 bases). V was clipped by 6 bases and J by 2 bases, with 13 bases between them. The CDR3 spans 14 residues. The germline CDR1 and CDR2 sequences are MNHEY and SMNVEV (reference sequence). The CDR3 loop reads CASSTRDKQETQYF. Here the CDR3 DNA reads TGTGCCAGCAGCACAAGGGACAAACAAGAGACCCAGTACTTC.

This chain joins TRBV19 and TRBJ1-2, with D unclear. This CDR3 has 11 amino acids. In germline, CDR1 is LNHDA, CDR2 SQIVND (reference sequence). The V and J ends lost 6 bases and 4 bases respectively, with 6 bases between them. CDR3 loop: CASSEFYGYTF. In DNA form, the CDR3 reads TGTGCCAGTAGCGAGTTCTATGGCTACACCTTC.

The rearrangement joins TRBV27 to TRBJ2-5; weak D call: TRBD1 (6 bases). The V end was cut by 2 bases, the J end by 5 bases, with 15 bases between. This CDR3 has 15 residues. CDR1 is MNHEY, CDR2 SMNVEV, per germline (reference sequence). CDR3 coding DNA: TGTGCCAGCAGTTTAGTTGGGGGCACCTGGGAGACCCAGTACTTC. Its translation: CASSLVGGTWETQYF.